The 24 T cell receptor beta chains below come from one sample, sequenced in a study of OX40 agonist ivuxolimab in advanced cancers. Produced via immunoSEQ multiplex PCR; TCRdb's table is partial and in-frame only. Of under 85,000 clones in the sample, 70% to 90% were seen once. The specimen comprised CD4+ or CD8+ T cells sorted from blood, sampled in a trial of the OX40 agonist ivuxolimab. Receptors originate from an adult with an advanced solid tumor such as melanoma, head and neck, liver or kidney cancer.

V gene TRBV5-5 combines with J gene TRBJ1-3; D call uncertain. The CDR3 sequence is 14 residues long. V gave up 4 bases and J gave up 4 bases, with 12 bases separating them. CDR1 SGHKS and CDR2 YYEKEE come from the germline V gene (reference sequence). The CDR3 loop is CASSLSFPGNTIYF. The CDR3 nucleotides are TGTGCCAGCAGCCTGAGCTTTCCAGGAAACACCATATATTTT. Complete variable domain (other parts from reference TRBV5-5 and TRBJ1-3): DAGVTQSPTHLIKTRGQQVTLRCSPISGHKSVSWYQQVLGQGPQFIFQYYEKEERGRGNFPDRFSARQFPNYSSELNVNALLLGDSALYLCASSLSFPGNTIYFGEGSWLTVV.

The genes are TRBV9 and TRBJ1-2, with D perhaps TRBD1 (5 bases). The CDR3 is 14 amino acids. V lost 4 bases, J lost 6 bases, and 16 bases lay in between. Germline V gene sequence: CDR1 SGDLS, CDR2 YYNGEE. The CDR3 region is CASSSSGTANGYTF. The CDR3 DNA reads TGTGCCAGCAGCTCTAGTGGGACGGCCAATGGCTACACCTTC.

The genes are TRBV7-2 and TRBJ2-4, with TRBD2 matching 11 bases. The CDR3 has 15 residues. CDR1 is SGHTA, CDR2 FQGNSA, per germline. J gave up 12 bases and V 5 bases, and 12 bases lay outside the gene matches. CDR3 coding DNA: TGTGCCAGCAGCCCCCTCGGTAGCGGGAGGGGCTCTCAGTACTTC. Its protein product is CASSPLGSGRGSQYF.

V usage is TRBV11-2 and J usage is TRBJ2-7; 10 bases map to TRBD2. This CDR3 contains 16 residues. Looked up from germline, CDR1 is SGHAT and CDR2 is FQNNGV. The trim removed 5 bases at V and 5 bases at J, leaving 12 bases unmatched. Here the CDR3 DNA reads TGTGCCAGCAGCCCCCGAACGGGACTAGCGTACCACGAGCAGTACTTC. Translating gives CASSPRTGLAYHEQYF.

This rearrangement joins TRBV19 to TRBJ2-2; no clear D gene. V dropped 3 bases and J dropped 5 bases, with 4 bases sitting between them. This CDR3 spans 12 amino acids. Germline CDR1 and CDR2: LNHDA and SQIVND (reference sequence). The chain's CDR3 is CASSIGTGELFF. The CDR3 DNA is TGTGCCAGTAGTATTGGTACCGGGGAGCTGTTTTTT.

The chain couples TRBV7-2 to TRBJ2-7; 8 bases are shared with TRBD1. Germline V lookup: CDR1 SGHTA, CDR2 FQGNSA. The CDR3 sequence is 14 residues long. V was clipped by 5 bases and J by 3 bases; unmatched bases: 6. CDR3 loop: CASSIDRGSYEQYF. The CDR3 DNA reads as TGTGCCAGCAGCATCGACAGGGGCAGCTACGAGCAGTACTTC.

This clone was found a few times. This chain joins TRBV7-9 and TRBJ2-7; D is ambiguous. The CDR3 loop spans 13 amino acids. Germline V gene data show CDR1 as SEHNR and CDR2 as FQNEAQ (reference sequence). V was trimmed by 5 bases and J by 2 bases, leaving 10 bases between them. The CDR3 reads CASSPGRTYEQYF. For the CDR3, the DNA is TGTGCCAGCAGCCCAGGACGGACCTACGAGCAGTACTTC.

The genes are TRBV19 and TRBJ1-4, with unresolved D. CDR3 length: 17 amino acids. The germline V gene has CDR1 LNHDA and CDR2 SQIVND (reference sequence). Deletions cut 8 bases from V and 0 bases from J, with 19 bases between. The CDR3 spells CASGPGPRTATNEKLFF. The CDR3 nucleotides are TGTGCCAGTGGCCCAGGACCTCGGACGGCAACTAATGAAAAACTGTTTTTT.

This rearrangement joins TRBV7-2 to TRBJ1-1; D perhaps matches TRBD1 (6 bases). Germline V gene lookup returns CDR1 SGHTA and CDR2 FQGNSA. CDR3 length: 16 residues. Trimming stripped 7 bases from V and 0 bases from J, with 18 bases between. CDR3 in amino acids: CASTRRGAPMNTEAFF. CDR3 sequence (DNA): TGTGCCAGCACCCGGCGGGGGGCCCCTATGAACACTGAAGCTTTCTTT.

The V call is TRBV28, the J call TRBJ2-7; 12 nucleotides align to TRBD1. Germline V gives CDR1 MDHEN, CDR2 SYDVKM. Unmatched junction bases numbered 13, after V lost 7 bases and J lost 6 bases. The CDR3 runs to 16 residues. CDR3 sequence: CASTRVGGQGAREQYF. In DNA form, the CDR3 reads TGTGCCAGCACCAGAGTAGGGGGACAGGGGGCGCGCGAGCAGTACTTC.

The rearrangement links TRBV18 to TRBJ2-7, with 7 bases aligning to TRBD1. The CDR3 is 13 residues long. Trimming cost V 3 bases and J 6 bases; bases outside gene matches: 5. Germline V gives CDR1 KGHSH, CDR2 LQKENI. The CDR3 DNA reads TGTGCCAGCTCACCTGACCGGGACAGCGAGCAGTACTTC. Amino acid sequence: CASSPDRDSEQYF.

V and J are TRBV7-3 and TRBJ2-5; 10 bases align to TRBD2. This CDR3 region has 16 residues. The V gene's germline CDR1 is SGHTA and CDR2 FQGTGA. J gave up 1 base and V 6 bases, and 8 bases lay outside the gene matches. CDR3 DNA sequence: TGTGCCAGCAGTCGGGGGACTAGCGCTTTCCAAGAGACCCAGTACTTC. Its protein is CASSRGTSAFQETQYF.

The J gene is TRBJ1-1, the V gene TRBV19; possibly TRBD1 for D (5 bases). This CDR3 region has 13 residues. V was pared by 5 bases and J by 3 bases, with 10 bases between. The V gene's germline CDR1 is LNHDA and CDR2 SQIVND (reference sequence). The CDR3 is CASSYRGYTEAFF. The CDR3 region has the DNA TGTGCCAGTAGTTATCGGGGGTACACTGAAGCTTTCTTT.

Only a few counts were recorded for this clone. V gene TRBV4-1 combines with J gene TRBJ2-1; tentatively, D is TRBD1 or TRBD2 (5 bases each). Trimming removed 4 bases from V and 3 bases from J, with 16 bases in between. Germline V gene lookup returns CDR1 MGHRA and CDR2 YSYEKL. The CDR3 covers 16 residues. In nucleotides, the CDR3 is TGCGCCAGCAGCCGACTGCCGGGACCGATCTACAATGAGCAGTTCTTC. It codes for CASSRLPGPIYNEQFF.

The sample holds one count of this clone. The chain employs TRBV5-1 and TRBJ2-7, with 8 bases that match TRBD2. Per germline, CDR1 SGHRS and CDR2 YFSETQ. This CDR3 is built from 16 residues. V gave up 2 bases and J gave up 6 bases; unmatched junction bases: 13. CDR3 sequence: CASSFGDGGASGEQYF. DNA for the CDR3: TGCGCCAGCAGCTTTGGTGACGGGGGGGCTTCGGGCGAGCAGTACTTC.

The V and J genes are TRBV7-2 and TRBJ1-1; no clear D gene. Germline V gene lookup returns CDR1 SGHTA and CDR2 FQGNSA. Trimming removed 1 base from V and 7 bases from J, with 7 bases in between. The CDR3 has 12 amino acids. The chain's CDR3 is CASSLVGFEAFF. CDR3 bases: TGTGCCAGCAGCTTAGTCGGATTTGAAGCTTTCTTT.

The chain has TRBV7-3 and TRBJ1-1; D is perhaps TRBD1 (6 bases). The V and J ends lost 5 bases and 1 base respectively, with 8 bases between them. CDR1 and CDR2 (germline): SGHTA, FQGTGA. The CDR3 is 13 amino acids. CDR3 sequence reads: CASSQGKNTEAFF. Here the CDR3 DNA reads TGTGCCAGCAGCCAGGGGAAGAACACTGAAGCTTTCTTT.

This clone was found a few times. The chain carries TRBV7-2 and TRBJ2-3, with a tentative D call TRBD2 (5 bases). The CDR3 consists of 13 residues. CDR1 is SGHTA, CDR2 FQGNSA, per germline. V was pared by 0 bases and J by 5 bases, with 6 bases between. As DNA, the CDR3 is TGTGCCAGCAGCTTAGCGCGGGTAGATACGCAGTATTTT. Translating gives CASSLARVDTQYF.

This clone was seen more than once but under ten times. This chain joins TRBV29-1 and TRBJ1-5; no reliable D call. Trimming pared 5 bases from V and 9 bases from J, leaving 14 bases between. Germline V gene lookup returns CDR1 SQVTM and CDR2 ANQGSEA. The CDR3 totals 12 residues. DNA for the CDR3: TGCAGCGTTAAGGACGGAATCCGGCCCCAGCATTTT. This sequence encodes CSVKDGIRPQHF.

V and J are TRBV28 and TRBJ1-3; maybe TRBD1 (6 bases). Trimming took off 5 bases at V and 0 bases at J, with 14 bases between the two ends. The length of the CDR3 is 16 residues. The germline CDR1 and CDR2 sequences are MDHEN and SYDVKM. CDR3 sequence (DNA): TGTGCCAGCAGTCTACAGGGTCAGCTCTCTGGAAACACCATATATTTT. Protein product: CASSLQGQLSGNTIYF.

J is TRBJ2-3 and V is TRBV29-1, with TRBD2 matching over 16 bases. J gave up 7 bases and V 7 bases, and 8 bases lay outside the gene matches. The CDR3 extends over 15 amino acids. CDR1 and CDR2 (germline): SQVTM, ANQGSEA. The CDR3 loop is CSAGLAGGRTYTQYF. As DNA, the CDR3 is TGCAGCGCGGGACTAGCGGGGGGGCGGACGTATACGCAGTATTTT.

The rearrangement joins TRBV28 to TRBJ2-7, with TRBD2 matching 7 bases. V was clipped by 8 bases and J by 2 bases; unmatched bases: 18. Germline CDR1 MDHEN, CDR2 SYDVKM. This CDR3 contains 17 residues. As DNA, the CDR3 is TGTGCCAGCCGAGCAAGTTACCCAAGCGGGGCCGCCTACGAGCAGTACTTC. Its translation: CASRASYPSGAAYEQYF.

This sequence joins TRBV4-3 and TRBJ1-2; the match to TRBD1 covers 10 bases. Germline lookup yields CDR1 LGHNA and CDR2 YSLEER. The V segment lost 0 bases and the J segment 4 bases; nucleotides outside the gene matches: 11. The CDR3 consists of 18 residues. CDR3 loop: CASSQDGQGTGDAYGYTF. Here the CDR3 DNA reads TGCGCCAGCAGCCAAGATGGTCAGGGGACAGGGGATGCCTATGGCTACACCTTC.

V gene TRBV6-6 combines with J gene TRBJ1-5, with D unresolved. CDR1 MNHNY and CDR2 SVGAGI come from the germline V gene (reference sequence). This CDR3 is 12 amino acids long. Trimming took off 5 bases at V and 5 bases at J, with 7 bases between the two ends. The CDR3 DNA sequence: TGTGCCAGCAGTCTAATATATCAGCCCCAGCATTTT. Its translation: CASSLIYQPQHF.